The 21 T cell receptor beta chains below were found in one sample sequenced in a study of response to subunit inactivated influenza vaccine. TCRdb called the RT-PCR reads again in MiXCR, with one record for every CDR3 protein. Of 800,000 to 1,000,000 distinct CDR3 sequences listed, 21% are singletons. The sequencing here drew on PBMCs from blood, taken roughly 5 days after vaccination. Source of these receptors: a man aged 50-59 years who received an inactivated influenza vaccine.

The table lists this clonotype with a few counts. The genes are TRBV10-3 and TRBJ2-7; maybe TRBD1 (6 bases). Per the germline V gene, CDR1 is ENHRY and CDR2 is SYGVKD. This CDR3 region has 14 residues. V shed 4 bases and J shed 0 bases, with 10 bases lying between them. CDR3 in DNA: TGTGCCATCAGTGGTTTACAGGGCTCCTACGAGCAGTACTTC. Protein sequence: CAISGLQGSYEQYF.

This clonotype was detected many times. This chain connects TRBV7-2 to TRBJ1-1; tentatively, D is TRBD1 (5 bases). The V and J ends lost 8 bases and 6 bases respectively, with 13 bases between them. The CDR3 runs to 12 residues. Per germline, CDR1 SGHTA and CDR2 FQGNSA. The DNA of the CDR3 is TGTGCCAGCGCGCCCCGGGGCCCTGAAGCTTTCTTT. The encoded protein is CASAPRGPEAFF.

The chain employs TRBV28 and TRBJ1-1; D gene ambiguous. CDR1 and CDR2 from the germline V gene are MDHEN and SYDVKM. Trimming removed 5 bases at V and 4 bases at J, with 14 bases between. The CDR3 covers 14 residues. CDR3 sequence (DNA): TGTGCCAGCAGTAGGATCGGACGGGTCACTGAAGCTTTCTTT. The encoded protein is CASSRIGRVTEAFF.

The rearrangement joins TRBV5-1 to TRBJ2-7; 8 nucleotides align to TRBD1. Germline loops: CDR1 SGHRS, CDR2 YFSETQ. V lost 7 bases, J lost 0 bases, and 9 bases stayed unmatched. This CDR3 spans 15 amino acids. The DNA of the CDR3 is TGCGCCAGCGGACCGGACAGGGCCGCCTCCTACGAGCAGTACTTC. Translation: CASGPDRAASYEQYF.

The rearrangement uses TRBV6-2 or TRBV6-3 and TRBJ2-5, with TRBD2 as a possible D gene (6 bases). CDR3 length: 15 residues. The V end lost 4 bases, the J end lost 3 bases, and 15 bases lay between the germline ends. CDR1 is MNHEY and CDR2 is SVGEGT in the germline V gene. CDR3 amino acids: CASSSTLAVEETQYF. In DNA, the CDR3 is TGTGCCAGCAGTTCCACACTAGCAGTTGAAGAGACCCAGTACTTC.

The chain recombines TRBV15 with TRBJ1-4; 7 nucleotides agree with TRBD1. J gave up 11 bases and V 3 bases, and 12 bases lay outside the gene matches. This CDR3 has 15 amino acids. CDR1 and CDR2 (germline): LNHNV, YYDKDF (reference sequence). The CDR3 DNA is TGTGCCACCAGCAGCACCGGGACAGATGAAGAGAAACTGTTTTTT. It codes for CATSSTGTDEEKLFF.

This chain connects TRBV21-1 to TRBJ2-3; the D call TRBD2 from the table was never checked on the DNA. TRBV21-1 is an annotated pseudogene. The CDR3 spans 15 residues. The CDR3, as DNA: TGTGCCAGCCCTCCCGCTAGCGAGGTCACAGATACGCAGTATTTT. Protein product: CASPPASEVTDTQYF.

The chain combines TRBV20-1 with TRBJ2-7; 8 bases agree with TRBD2. Germline loops: CDR1 DFQATT, CDR2 SNEGSKA (reference sequence). This CDR3 comprises 15 residues. V gave up 3 bases and J gave up 2 bases; unmatched junction bases: 9. CDR3 in DNA: TGCAGTGCTAGTTCCCCTATGCGGGGGGCCTACGAGCAGTACTTC. This translates into CSASSPMRGAYEQYF.

The V call is TRBV6-5, the J call TRBJ2-7; 11 bases are a match to TRBD2. CDR1 and CDR2 from the germline V gene are MNHEY and SVGAGI. The ends lost 2 bases at V and 0 bases at J; junction bases unmatched: 12. There are 19 residues in the CDR3. In nucleotides, the CDR3 is TGTGCCAGCAGTTACACGCTTTTTTTAGCGGGGGGGCTCTCCTACGAGCAGTACTTC. Translated: CASSYTLFLAGGLSYEQYF.

The chain employs TRBV5-1 and TRBJ2-1, with 14 bases fitting TRBD2. The germline V gene has CDR1 SGHRS and CDR2 YFSETQ. The CDR3 length is 18 residues. Losses at the gene ends were 4 bases for V and 4 bases for J; bases not matched to a gene: 10. The CDR3 region is CASSPGRLAGGLYNEQFF. The CDR3, as DNA: TGCGCCAGCAGCCCGGGAAGACTAGCGGGAGGGCTGTACAATGAGCAGTTCTTC.

This clonotype showed up just a few times. The J gene is TRBJ2-3, the V gene TRBV12-3 or TRBV12-4; D may be TRBD1 (6 bases). The length of the CDR3 is 14 residues. V lost 6 bases and J 5 bases, leaving 15 bases between the germline ends. The CDR3 spells CASSPPGARDTQYF. DNA for the CDR3: TGTGCCAGCAGCCCCCCAGGGGCTAGAGATACGCAGTATTTT.

The V and J genes are TRBV5-1 and TRBJ2-7; D possibly corresponds to TRBD1 (7 bases). In germline, CDR1 is SGHRS, CDR2 YFSETQ. Trimming took 4 bases from V and 6 from J, leaving 17 bases between them. The CDR3 sequence is 14 residues long. The CDR3 sequence is CASSLVEGAGEQYF. In DNA, the CDR3 is TGCGCCAGCAGCCTGGTGGAGGGGGCGGGCGAGCAGTACTTC.

This clonotype appeared a few times. The junction does not match germline at one end; this may be a read error. V usage is TRBV12-3 or TRBV12-4 and J usage is TRBJ1-3, with no clear D. The CDR3 runs to 11 residues. The CDR3 DNA sequence: TGTGCCAGCAGCATCGGCCCGACCGTAGATTTT. It translates to CASSIGPTVDF.

The J gene is TRBJ2-7, the V gene TRBV20-1; 14 nucleotides line up with TRBD2. V dropped 2 bases and J dropped 3; count of bases not matched to a gene: 9. This CDR3 comprises 17 residues. Per the germline V gene, CDR1 is DFQATT and CDR2 is SNEGSKA (reference sequence). CDR3 loop: CSARSGLAGESLYEQYF. The CDR3 DNA sequence: TGCAGTGCTAGATCGGGACTAGCGGGGGAATCCCTCTACGAGCAGTACTTC.

The rearrangement uses TRBV6-6 and TRBJ2-5, with unresolved D. Germline V gene lookup returns CDR1 MNHNY and CDR2 SVGAGI (reference sequence). V lost 6 bases, J lost 1 base, and 9 bases lay in between. The CDR3 runs to 13 residues. The CDR3, as DNA: TGTGCCAGCAGACAACCACCCCAAGAGACCCAGTACTTC. Protein product: CASRQPPQETQYF.

There are a few counts of this clonotype. The rearrangement uses TRBV14 and TRBJ2-1; 7 positions match TRBD2. The CDR3 totals 16 residues. Trimming took 0 bases from V and 6 from J; bases not matched to a gene: 8. Germline CDR1 reads SGHDN; CDR2 reads FVKESK. Here the CDR3 reads CASSQELRGTSNEQFF. DNA of the CDR3: TGTGCCAGCAGCCAAGAACTGCGGGGGACGTCCAATGAGCAGTTCTTC.

CDR3 bases: TGTGCCAGCAGTGTACGGGACGGTTCACCCCTCCACTTT. Its protein product is CASSVRDGSPLHF. The chain recombines TRBV6-1 with TRBJ1-6; D perhaps matches TRBD1 (5 bases). The V gene's germline CDR1 is MNHNS and CDR2 SASEGT. V was trimmed by 4 bases and J by 9 bases, leaving 10 bases between them. This CDR3 comprises 13 residues.

This rearrangement joins TRBV6-1 to TRBJ1-1, with D unclear. Germline V gives CDR1 MNHNS, CDR2 SASEGT. This CDR3 has 14 amino acids. V lost 5 bases and J lost 1, with 11 bases in between. The CDR3 protein is CASSQSSPNTEAFF. The DNA of the CDR3 is TGTGCCAGCAGTCAATCGTCACCGAACACTGAAGCTTTCTTT.

This clonotype came up many times. The gene calls are TRBV3-1 and TRBJ2-3; D possibly corresponds to TRBD1 (5 bases). The germline CDR1 and CDR2 sequences are LGHDT and YNNKEL (reference sequence). The CDR3 is 13 amino acids. The V and J ends lost 5 bases and 6 bases respectively, with 12 bases between them. For the CDR3, the DNA is TGTGCCAGCAGCAAGGGGCCCACGGATACGCAGTATTTT. Protein product: CASSKGPTDTQYF.

This sequence joins TRBV18 and TRBJ1-3; D unclear. The CDR3 is made up of 13 amino acids. V lost 3 bases, J lost 10 bases, and 13 bases lay in between. The germline CDR1 and CDR2 sequences are KGHSH and LQKENI. The CDR3 loop reads CASSPGPMRTIYF. The CDR3 DNA reads TGTGCCAGCTCACCTGGGCCTATGCGGACCATATATTTT. The variable domain in full, completed from reference TRBV18 and TRBJ1-3, reads NAGVMQNPRHLVRRRGQEARLRCSPMKGHSHVYWYRQLPEEGLKFMVYLQKENIIDESGMPKERFSAEFPKEGPSILRIQQVVRGDSAAYFCASSPGPMRTIYFGEGSWLTVV.

The rearrangement joins TRBV12-3 or TRBV12-4 to TRBJ2-1, with TRBD2 identical over 7 bases. The CDR3 has 14 residues. With 3 bases clipped from V and 7 bases from J, the junction kept 6 bases outside the gene matches. The CDR3 reads CASSFGGSGNEQFF. The CDR3 DNA sequence: TGTGCCAGCAGTTTCGGCGGGAGCGGAAATGAGCAGTTCTTC.